Given below is one T cell receptor beta chain in context. The CDR3 totals 16 residues. CDR1 SGHAT and CDR2 FQNNGV come from the germline V gene. Deletions cut 0 bases from V and 0 bases from J, with 11 bases between. The repertoire was sequenced with immunoSEQ multiplex PCR; TCRdb's copy has only in-frame clones and lacks some. This sample has about 82,000 clones; roughly 90% occur once, and the top ten carry roughly 5%. The sample is drawn from a study of T cell responses to AZD1222 COVID-19 vaccine. The genes are TRBV11-2 and TRBJ1-1, with D possibly matching TRBD1 (5 bases). The sequenced sample was peripheral blood, obtained on day 0 of AZD1222 vaccination. The receptor's source is an adult in good health. In DNA form, the CDR3 reads TGTGCCAGCAGCTTAGAGTGGGGGAACCTGAACACTGAAGCTTTCTTT. Its translation is CASSLEWGNLNTEAFF.